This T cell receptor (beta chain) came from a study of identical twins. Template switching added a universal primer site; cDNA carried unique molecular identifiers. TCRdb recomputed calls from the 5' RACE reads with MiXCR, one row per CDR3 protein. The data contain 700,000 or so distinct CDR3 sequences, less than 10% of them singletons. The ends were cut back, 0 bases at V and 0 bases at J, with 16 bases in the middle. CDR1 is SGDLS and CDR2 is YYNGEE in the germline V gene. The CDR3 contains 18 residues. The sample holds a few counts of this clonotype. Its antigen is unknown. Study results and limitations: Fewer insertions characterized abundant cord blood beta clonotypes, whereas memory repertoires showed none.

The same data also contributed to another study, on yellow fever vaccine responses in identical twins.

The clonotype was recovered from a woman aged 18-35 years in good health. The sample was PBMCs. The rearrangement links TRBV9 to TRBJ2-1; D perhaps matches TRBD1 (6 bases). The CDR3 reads CASSVGPGGQSSYNEQFF. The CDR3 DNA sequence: TGTGCCAGCAGCGTAGGCCCCGGTGGACAGAGCTCCTACAATGAGCAGTTCTTC.